This paragraph reports one T cell receptor beta chain. The data stem from a study of blood T cell repertoires in COVID-19. Study as a whole: Spain, Italy and the United States supplied samples that represented acute and convalescent COVID-19.

Clones were read by immunoSEQ multiplex PCR, and TCRdb kept only the in-frame ones, dropping some. In the table there are 110,000 to 150,000 clones, 85% to 90% of which are singletons. This sequence was found in a woman aged 60 to 75 with acute or convalescent COVID-19. Sequenced input: peripheral blood.

The CDR3 DNA reads TGTGCCACCAGCAGAGATGGAGTGGGAAACACCATATATTTT. This gives the protein CATSRDGVGNTIYF. The chain recombines TRBV15 with TRBJ1-3; D gene uncertain. The V end lost 0 bases, the J end lost 4 bases, and 7 bases lay between the germline ends. Per germline, CDR1 LNHNV and CDR2 YYDKDF (reference sequence). This CDR3 spans 14 amino acids.